These 31 T cell receptor beta chains were all obtained from the same sample, sequenced in a study of prognosis after radiotherapy for stage I lung cancer (dated by TCRdb to 2020 to 2022). Instrument used: Illumina HiSeq 3000. Two rounds of multiplex PCR on genomic DNA were used to amplify the TCR beta CDR3 region. In the first PCR round, primers specific to each TRBV and TRBJ gene were used, and the primer sequences were filed in Chinese patent CN105087789A. In-frame beta chains were kept once TCRdb had trimmed the public reads at Q25 with fastp and called clones with MiXCR. CDR3 protein sequences are deduplicated, and each keeps its most common genes and DNA. The sample table records 9,500 to 15,000 distinct CDR3 sequences; 45% to 65% of these occur just once. Less than 25% of the sample lies in the top ten. The sequencing here drew on PBMCs, taken before or after stereotactic body radiation therapy (not recorded which). These receptors came from a donor older than 45 with non-small cell lung cancer.

This clonotype is medium-sized. The chain has TRBV13 and TRBJ2-7; D unclear. The germline gives CDR1 PRHDT, CDR2 FYEKMQ (reference sequence). The CDR3 sequence is 17 residues long. V gave up 2 bases and J gave up 5 bases, with 22 bases separating them. In DNA, the CDR3 is TGTGCCAGCAGCTTATATCCAAGTGGAGACGTCAGCAACGAGCAGTACTTC. Encoded protein: CASSLYPSGDVSNEQYF.

In this sample, this clonotype is medium-sized. The CDR3 loop reads CAWRVEGQRVAFF. The CDR3 DNA reads as TGTGCCTGGAGGGTAGAGGGACAGAGGGTAGCTTTCTTT. The V gene is TRBV30, the J gene TRBJ1-1, with 7 bases fitting TRBD1. The V gene's germline CDR1 is GTSNPN and CDR2 SVGIG (reference sequence). CDR3 length: 13 amino acids. V lost 3 bases, J lost 10 bases, and 11 bases stayed unmatched.

A remark on this clonotype: Germline is not matched at one junction end, which may reflect a read error. The chain has TRBV6-1 and TRBJ1-1, with unresolved D. The CDR3 sequence is 14 residues long. Per the germline V gene, CDR1 is MNHNS and CDR2 is SASEGT. The CDR3 DNA sequence: TGTTCCAGCAGTCAGCCCCACAGATACACTGAAGCTTTCTTT. This codes for CSSSQPHRYTEAFF.

This clonotype qualifies as medium-sized. V gene TRBV20-1 combines with J gene TRBJ1-2; 9 bases are a match to TRBD1. Trimming cost V 6 bases and J 4 bases; bases outside gene matches: 9. CDR1 DFQATT and CDR2 SNEGSKA come from the germline V gene (reference sequence). This CDR3 has 14 residues. The CDR3 nucleotides read TGCAGTGCCCCCAAAACGGACAGGGGCTATGGCTACACCTTC. Translated, it gives CSAPKTDRGYGYTF.

This clonotype was recorded many times. The rearrangement links TRBV29-1 to TRBJ1-1; 11 bases match TRBD1. The V gene end was trimmed by 8 bases and the J gene end by 9 bases; junction bases not matched to a gene: 11. Germline lookup yields CDR1 SQVTM and CDR2 ANQGSEA. This CDR3 is 13 amino acids long. The CDR3: CSIPGGQGGQAFF. The CDR3 bases are TGCAGCATCCCTGGGGGACAGGGGGGACAAGCTTTCTTT. The complete variable domain, with remaining parts taken from reference TRBV29-1 and TRBJ1-1, reads SAVISQKPSRDICQRGTSLTIQCQVDSQVTMMFWYRQQPGQSLTLIATANQGSEATYESGFVIDKFPISRPNLTFSTLTVSNMSPEDSSIYLCSIPGGQGGQAFFGQGTRLTVV.

This clonotype was picked up many times. The rearrangement joins TRBV10-3 to TRBJ2-2; 8 nucleotides match TRBD1. The CDR3 sequence is 16 residues long. Germline trimming cut 0 bases from V and 5 bases from J; bases unmatched to any gene: 5. Germline V CDR1 and CDR2: ENHRY, SYGVKD. The DNA of the CDR3 is TGTGCCATCAGTGAGTCAGGACAGGGAGTAACCGGGGAGCTGTTTTTT. Protein: CAISESGQGVTGELFF.

In the case of this clonotype: The junction differs from germline at one of its ends, possibly a read error. V gene TRBV4-2 combines with J gene TRBJ2-7; the D gene is possibly TRBD1 (6 bases). The CDR3 runs 16 residues. From germline, CDR1 is LGHNA and CDR2 YNFKEQ. The CDR3 is CASSQGFAKGHYEHYF. CDR3 in DNA: TGTGCCAGCAGCCAAGGGTTCGCCAAGGGACACTACGAGCATTACTTC.

Within the sample, this clonotype is medium-sized. The genes are TRBV3-1 and TRBJ2-2; 9 nucleotides line up with TRBD1. Germline values: CDR1 LGHDT, CDR2 YNNKEL (reference sequence). Unmatched junction bases numbered 1, after V lost 1 base and J lost 1 base. The CDR3 extends over 16 amino acids. DNA for the CDR3: TGTGCCAGCAGCCAAGGGACAGGGGTGAACACCGGGGAGCTGTTTTTT. This gives the protein CASSQGTGVNTGELFF.

The table lists this clonotype with a few counts. The rearrangement uses TRBV11-2 and TRBJ1-2, with D maybe TRBD1 (6 bases). This CDR3 contains 16 residues. Germline V gene lookup returns CDR1 SGHAT and CDR2 FQNNGV. V lost 5 bases to trimming and J lost 4 bases, with 20 bases between them. DNA for the CDR3: TGTGCCAGCAGCCCCCAGACGGGGGCACATGGCTATGGCTACACCTTC. This sequence encodes CASSPQTGAHGYGYTF.

The rearrangement links TRBV6-1 to TRBJ2-7, with unresolved D. V dropped 1 base and J dropped 2 bases, with 21 bases sitting between them. The germline CDR1 and CDR2 sequences are MNHNS and SASEGT. This CDR3 contains 18 residues. CDR3 region: CASSEGPTPIYMTYEQYF. The CDR3 bases are TGTGCCAGCAGTGAAGGCCCCACGCCAATTTACATGACCTACGAGCAGTACTTC.

This sequence joins TRBV27 and TRBJ2-7; D may correspond to TRBD1 or TRBD2 (5 bases each). The germline gives CDR1 MNHEY, CDR2 SMNVEV (reference sequence). CDR3 length: 16 amino acids. Trimming pared 3 bases from V and 5 bases from J, leaving 20 bases between. The CDR3 reads CASSLTPGPNKNEQYF. DNA of the CDR3: TGTGCCAGCAGTTTGACCCCGGGACCAAACAAAAACGAGCAGTACTTC.

This clonotype was seen many times. The gene calls are TRBV15 and TRBJ1-1, with D maybe TRBD1 (5 bases). V was cut by 0 bases and J by 7 bases, with 12 bases left in between. Per germline, CDR1 LNHNV and CDR2 YYDKDF (reference sequence). This CDR3 spans 14 amino acids. CDR3 bases: TGTGCCACCAGCAGAGATTTAGGGGCCCTTGAAGCTTTCTTT. Protein product: CATSRDLGALEAFF. The full variable domain, completed using reference TRBV15 and TRBJ1-1, is DAMVIQNPRYQVTQFGKPVTLSCSQTLNHNVMYWYQQKSSQAPKLLFHYYDKDFNNEADTPDNFQSRRPNTSFCFLDIRSPGLGDTAMYLCATSRDLGALEAFFGQGTRLTVV.

J is TRBJ1-2 and V is TRBV12-3 or TRBV12-4; TRBD1 matches 9 bases. This CDR3 is built from 15 residues. V shed 5 bases, J shed 5 bases, and the junction held 9 bases outside the gene matches. CDR3 residues: CASSSPGTGKYGYTF. In DNA form, the CDR3 reads TGTGCCAGCAGTAGCCCGGGGACAGGGAAGTATGGCTACACCTTC.

This clonotype was counted many times. This chain connects TRBV29-1 to TRBJ2-1; 11 nucleotides match TRBD2. Germline V gene data show CDR1 as SQVTM and CDR2 as ANQGSEA. The CDR3 sequence is 13 residues long. Trimming cost V 2 bases and J 12 bases; bases outside gene matches: 6. The CDR3 coding sequence is TGCAGCGTTGAAATACTAGCGGGAGAGGGGCAGTTCTTC. It specifies CSVEILAGEGQFF.

V and J are TRBV6-1 and TRBJ2-7; possible D gene TRBD2, 6 bases. Trimming removed 8 bases from V and 3 bases from J, with 17 bases in between. Germline V CDR1 and CDR2: MNHNS, SASEGT. The CDR3 is made up of 14 amino acids. The CDR3 DNA is TGTGCCAGCCAACCCCATGGCGGGAACTACGAGCAGTACTTC. Encoded protein: CASQPHGGNYEQYF.

The chain uses TRBV7-3 and TRBJ2-7, with unresolved D. Germline CDR1 reads SGHTA; CDR2 reads FQGTGA. The CDR3 spans 13 residues. V shed 2 bases and J shed 1 base, with 6 bases lying between them. CDR3 protein: CASSLGLSYEQYF. The CDR3 coding sequence is TGTGCCAGCAGCTTAGGGCTATCCTACGAGCAGTACTTC.

In its sample, this clonotype was seen once. V gene TRBV2 combines with J gene TRBJ2-1, with TRBD2 matching 11 bases. Germline lookup yields CDR1 SNHLY and CDR2 FYNNEI. CDR3 length: 15 residues. V was pared by 7 bases and J by 8 bases, with 10 bases of the junction left unmatched. CDR3: CASITRTSGSDEQFF. CDR3 coding DNA: TGTGCCAGCATCACACGTACTAGCGGGAGCGATGAGCAGTTCTTC.

The chain employs TRBV6-2 or TRBV6-3 and TRBJ2-1, with 9 bases fitting TRBD1. Losses at the gene ends were 5 bases for V and 5 bases for J; bases not matched to a gene: 7. This CDR3 is 15 amino acids long. The germline gives CDR1 MNHEY, CDR2 SVGEGT. The CDR3 DNA reads TGTGCCAGCAGTGAGGGGACAGGGACTAACAATGAGCAGTTCTTC. Translating gives CASSEGTGTNNEQFF.

V gene TRBV20-1 combines with J gene TRBJ2-1; 9 bases map to TRBD2. V lost 0 bases, J lost 8 bases, and 11 bases stayed unmatched. Per germline, CDR1 DFQATT and CDR2 SNEGSKA (reference sequence). This CDR3 region has 16 residues. The CDR3 is CSARDTAGGPVDEQFF. CDR3 in DNA: TGCAGTGCTAGAGATACGGCGGGAGGGCCAGTGGATGAGCAGTTCTTC.

Worth noting for this clonotype: Sequence at one end of the junction differs from germline and may be a read error. V gene TRBV27 combines with J gene TRBJ2-2, with no clear D. CDR1 MNHEY and CDR2 SMNVEV come from the germline V gene (reference sequence). This CDR3 is built from 14 residues. DNA for the CDR3: TGTGCCATCAGTTGGGGTACGGTCACTGGGGAGCTGTTTTTT. Protein sequence: CAISWGTVTGELFF.

This chain links TRBV6-1 with TRBJ2-7; D is unclear. Per the germline V gene, CDR1 is MNHNS and CDR2 is SASEGT. The V gene lost 8 bases and the J gene lost 6 bases, with 14 bases spanning the gap. The CDR3 runs to 12 residues. The CDR3 protein is CASLPWAGEQYF. The CDR3 DNA follows: TGTGCCAGCCTGCCATGGGCAGGCGAGCAGTACTTC.

The chain employs TRBV11-2 and TRBJ2-7; 11 bases line up with TRBD2. CDR1 and CDR2 (germline): SGHAT, FQNNGV. J lost 7 bases, V lost 1 base, and 6 bases had no gene match. This CDR3 comprises 15 residues. In nucleotides, the CDR3 is TGTGCCAGCAGCTTAGGTCTAGCGGGAGGACAGGAGCAGTACTTC. Translating it yields CASSLGLAGGQEQYF.

As concerns this clonotype: At one of its ends the junction is not consistent with the germline gene, which may arise from a read error. V usage is TRBV7-9 and J usage is TRBJ2-3, with 7 nucleotides matching TRBD2. Germline V gene lookup returns CDR1 SEHNR and CDR2 FQNEAQ (reference sequence). The CDR3 is 14 amino acids. CDR3 coding DNA: TGTTCCAGCAGCCGAGGACTAGGCTCAGATACGCAGTATTTT. It is translated as CSSSRGLGSDTQYF.

The J gene is TRBJ2-2, the V gene TRBV7-3; D call uncertain. The CDR3 is made up of 14 amino acids. V was clipped by 7 bases and J by 3 bases, with 12 bases between them. Germline CDR1 is SGHTA and CDR2 is FQGTGA. As DNA, the CDR3 is TGTGCCAGCAAACTATCAGGAGACACCGGGGAGCTGTTTTTT. Translated: CASKLSGDTGELFF. Looking up the rest from reference TRBV7-3 and TRBJ2-2 gives the full variable domain: GAGVSQTPSNKVTEKGKYVELRCDPISGHTALYWYRQSLGQGPEFLIYFQGTGAADDSGLPNDRFFAVRPEGSVSTLKIQRTERGDSAVYLCASKLSGDTGELFFGEGSRLTVL.

This clonotype is classed as medium-sized. The chain uses TRBV7-9 and TRBJ2-3; 9 bases agree with TRBD2. The CDR3 is 16 residues long. The germline gives CDR1 SEHNR, CDR2 FQNEAQ (reference sequence). The V and J ends lost 5 bases and 0 bases, in that order; junction bases with no gene match: 6. CDR3 sequence reads: CASSPTTSGSTDTQYF. The CDR3 DNA sequence: TGTGCCAGCAGCCCTACGACTAGCGGAAGCACAGATACGCAGTATTTT.

CDR3 loop: CASSPLFGGGGNEQFF. CDR3 nucleotide sequence: TGTGCCAGCAGCCCTCTGTTTGGCGGAGGGGGCAATGAGCAGTTCTTC. This rearrangement joins TRBV7-6 to TRBJ2-1; D is perhaps TRBD1 or TRBD2 (6 bases each). V lost 5 bases and J 6 bases, leaving 20 bases between the germline ends. This CDR3 is built from 16 residues. Germline V gives CDR1 SGHVS, CDR2 FNYEAQ.

Details on this clonotype: With a far larger clone one base away, a read error is the likely cause. CDR3: CASSLQKGTWELFF. The CDR3 region has the DNA TGTGCCAGCAGCCTCCAAAAAGGAACCTGGGAGCTGTTTTTT. The V and J genes are TRBV6-5 and TRBJ2-2; the D is unclear. This CDR3 comprises 14 residues. The germline V gene has CDR1 MNHEY and CDR2 SVGAGI. Trimming cost V 6 bases and J 9 bases, with 17 bases left between them.

The chain combines TRBV20-1 with TRBJ2-7; D gene uncertain. The CDR3 is 15 amino acids. V lost 0 bases and J lost 0, with 12 bases in between. Germline lookup yields CDR1 DFQATT and CDR2 SNEGSKA (reference sequence). CDR3 sequence reads: CSARERPFTSYEQYF. Written as DNA, the CDR3 is TGCAGTGCTAGAGAAAGACCCTTTACCTCCTACGAGCAGTACTTC.

This chain links TRBV6-1 with TRBJ2-7, with 8 bases that match TRBD1. The V gene's germline CDR1 is MNHNS and CDR2 SASEGT. The CDR3 loop spans 15 amino acids. With V trimmed by 6 bases and J by 5 bases, 12 bases remained unmatched. The CDR3: CASRVTGTGRDEQYF. DNA of the CDR3: TGTGCCAGCAGAGTCACCGGGACAGGTCGCGACGAGCAGTACTTC.

Sample share makes this clonotype medium-sized. The chain recombines TRBV20-1 with TRBJ1-2; D gene uncertain. This CDR3 contains 16 residues. V lost 6 bases and J 0 bases, leaving 20 bases between the germline ends. Germline V gene data show CDR1 as DFQATT and CDR2 as SNEGSKA (reference sequence). As DNA, the CDR3 is TGCAGTGCCGAGGGCACAGCCGGCTTAGCTAACTATGGCTACACCTTC. This translates into CSAEGTAGLANYGYTF.

This clonotype was counted only a few times. V gene TRBV30 combines with J gene TRBJ1-5, with D perhaps matching TRBD1 or TRBD2 (6 bases each). The J call may be incorrect, as the DNA end agrees better with TRBJ2-3. The CDR3 consists of 14 residues. The germline V gene encodes CDR1 GTSNPN and CDR2 SVGIG (reference sequence). Here the CDR3 DNA reads TGTGCCTGGAGTGTAGGGGGGTACAATCAGCCCCAGTATTTT. This sequence encodes CAWSVGGYNQPQYF.